Described below is a single TCR delta chain sequence and its context. Its antigen remains unidentified. This entry is derived from a study of Vδ1+ human thymocytes. RNA was extracted from the cells and then reverse transcribed. Multiplex PCR used pooled V-gene forward primers and a constant-region reverse primer to amplify CDR3s. TCRdb re-identified clones in the multiplex PCR reads via CATT. The profile shows 45,000 to 75,000 delta-chain clones, about 15% of them singletons. The V end was cut by 6 bases, the J end by 0 bases, with 26 bases between. The CDR3 extends over 19 amino acids. Germline CDR1 reads TSWWSYY; CDR2 reads QGS. General study points: Thymic TRG and TRD repertoires appeared highly polyclonal.

The sequencing sample was made of Vdelta1+ gamma-delta thymocytes from the thymus. The subset was: FACS-sorted CD3+ TCRalphabeta- TCRVdelta1+ TCRVdelta2- thymocytes. V usage is TRDV1 and J usage is TRDJ1; maybe TRDD3 (5 bases). This sequence was found in a girl under two years old who had congenital heart surgery. Here the CDR3 reads CALGRTHTRNWTDTDKLIF. In DNA, the CDR3 is TGTGCTCTTGGTCGTACGCACACACGCAACTGGACAGACACCGATAAACTCATCTTT.